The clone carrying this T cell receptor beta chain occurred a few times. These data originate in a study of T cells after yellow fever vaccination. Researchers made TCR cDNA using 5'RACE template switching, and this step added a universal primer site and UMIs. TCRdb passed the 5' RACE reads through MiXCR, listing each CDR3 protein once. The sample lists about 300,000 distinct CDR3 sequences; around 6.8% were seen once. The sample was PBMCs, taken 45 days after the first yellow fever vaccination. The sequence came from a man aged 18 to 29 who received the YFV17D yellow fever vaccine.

CDR3 coding DNA: TGTGCCTGGGGGGACGGCCTATCCTCTAGTTCACCCCTCCACTTT. Amino acids: CAWGDGLSSSSPLHF. The rearrangement links TRBV30 to TRBJ1-6; weak D call: TRBD1 (5 bases). Germline-derived CDR1 and CDR2 are GTSNPN and SVGIG (reference sequence). Trimming cost V 5 bases and J 9 bases, with 20 bases left between them. The CDR3 is 15 residues long.